These T cell receptor beta chains were read from a single sample in a study of blood T cell repertoires in COVID-19. Sequenced by immunoSEQ multiplex PCR; TCRdb stores in-frame clones only, minus some. Found here are tens of thousands of clones, 70% to 90% of them singletons; the top ten hold roughly 8.1%. The sequenced sample consisted of peripheral blood. All receptors come from a woman between 65 and 79 years old with acute or convalescent COVID-19. Both conserved end residues are part of each CDR3. Each record gives: D gene, V gene, J gene, clone size, CDR3 protein, CDR3 DNA. D genes are given only for firm matches. Rows give clone size only sometimes, using once, few, many, or a class for an expanded clone.

d_call: TRBD2; v_call: TRBV10-2; j_call: TRBJ2-3; clone_size: .; cdr3_aa: CASSYSRLAGRTDTQYF; cdr3_nt: TGCGCCAGCAGTTATAGTCGGCTAGCGGGAAGAACAGATACGCAGTATTTT
d_call: TRBD2; v_call: TRBV6-2/TRBV6-3; j_call: TRBJ2-1; clone_size: .; cdr3_aa: CASSYVPGLAGGPVNEQFF; cdr3_nt: TGTGCCAGCAGTTACGTCCCGGGACTAGCGGGAGGGCCCGTCAATGAGCAGTTCTTC
d_call: TRBD2; v_call: TRBV28; j_call: TRBJ2-1; clone_size: .; cdr3_aa: CASSSGRTYNEQFF; cdr3_nt: TGTGCCAGCAGTAGCGGGAGGACCTACAATGAGCAGTTCTTC
d_call: .; v_call: TRBV29-1; j_call: TRBJ1-2; clone_size: .; cdr3_aa: CSVDGGLINYGYTF; cdr3_nt: TGCAGCGTTGACGGGGGGCTAATCAACTATGGCTACACCTTC
d_call: TRBD2; v_call: TRBV15; j_call: TRBJ2-1; clone_size: .; cdr3_aa: CATSRDLAGADNEQFF; cdr3_nt: TGTGCCACCAGCAGAGACTTAGCGGGAGCGGACAATGAGCAGTTCTTC
d_call: .; v_call: TRBV20-1; j_call: TRBJ2-1; clone_size: .; cdr3_aa: CSASPRWVDNEQFF; cdr3_nt: TGCAGTGCTAGTCCGCGGTGGGTGGACAATGAGCAGTTCTTC
d_call: .; v_call: TRBV9; j_call: TRBJ1-2; clone_size: once; cdr3_aa: CAISGGVANYGYTF; cdr3_nt: TGTGCCATATCTGGGGGCGTTGCTAACTATGGCTACACCTTC
d_call: TRBD1; v_call: TRBV5-1; j_call: TRBJ1-5; clone_size: .; cdr3_aa: CASSAQGAMNQPQHF; cdr3_nt: TGCGCCAGCAGCGCACAGGGGGCTATGAATCAGCCCCAGCATTTT
d_call: .; v_call: TRBV14; j_call: TRBJ1-2; clone_size: once; cdr3_aa: CASSQANYGYTF; cdr3_nt: TGTGCCAGCAGCCAAGCGAACTATGGCTACACCTTC
d_call: TRBD2; v_call: TRBV18; j_call: TRBJ2-1; clone_size: .; cdr3_aa: CASSPSSGGGYNEQFF; cdr3_nt: TGTGCCAGCTCACCCTCTAGCGGGGGGGGCTACAATGAGCAGTTCTTC
d_call: .; v_call: TRBV7-3; j_call: TRBJ2-1; clone_size: .; cdr3_aa: CASSSLVGKGSNEQFF; cdr3_nt: TGTGCCAGCAGCTCCCTTGTCGGGAAGGGTTCGAATGAGCAGTTCTTC
d_call: TRBD2; v_call: TRBV5-4; j_call: TRBJ2-3; clone_size: few; cdr3_aa: CASSLAGRGASDTQYF; cdr3_nt: TGTGCCAGCAGCTTGGCCGGGCGGGGGGCTTCGGATACGCAGTATTTT
d_call: .; v_call: TRBV9; j_call: TRBJ1-1; clone_size: .; cdr3_aa: CASSPSRSGNTEAFF; cdr3_nt: TGTGCCAGCAGCCCGTCGCGGTCGGGGAACACTGAAGCTTTCTTT